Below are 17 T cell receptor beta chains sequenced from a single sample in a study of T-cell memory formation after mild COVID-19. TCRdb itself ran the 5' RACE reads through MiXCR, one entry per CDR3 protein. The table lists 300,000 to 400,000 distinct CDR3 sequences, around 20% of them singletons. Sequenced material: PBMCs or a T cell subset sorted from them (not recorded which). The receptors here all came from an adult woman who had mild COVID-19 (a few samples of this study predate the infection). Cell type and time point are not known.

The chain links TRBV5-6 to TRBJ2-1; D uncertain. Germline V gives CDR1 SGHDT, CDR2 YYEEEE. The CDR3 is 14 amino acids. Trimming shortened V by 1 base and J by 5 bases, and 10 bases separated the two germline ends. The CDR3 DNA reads TGTGCCAGCAGCTTGCGCAGGTTGGACAATGAGCAGTTCTTC. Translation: CASSLRRLDNEQFF.

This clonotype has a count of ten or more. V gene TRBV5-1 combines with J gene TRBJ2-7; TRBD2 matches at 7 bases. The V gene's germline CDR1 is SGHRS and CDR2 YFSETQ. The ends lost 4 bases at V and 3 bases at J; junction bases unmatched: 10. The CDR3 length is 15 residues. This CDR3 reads CASSTSATGGYEQYF. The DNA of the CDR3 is TGCGCCAGCAGCACCTCGGCCACGGGGGGCTACGAGCAGTACTTC.

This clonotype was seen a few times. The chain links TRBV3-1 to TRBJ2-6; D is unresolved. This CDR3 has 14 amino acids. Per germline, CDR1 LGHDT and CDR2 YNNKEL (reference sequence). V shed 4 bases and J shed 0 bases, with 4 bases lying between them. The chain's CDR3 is CASSPVSGANVLTF. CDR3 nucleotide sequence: TGTGCCAGCAGCCCCGTCTCTGGGGCCAACGTCCTGACTTTC. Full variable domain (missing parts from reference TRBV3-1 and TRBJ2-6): DTAVSQTPKYLVTQMGNDKSIKCEQNLGHDTMYWYKQDSKKFLKIMFSYNNKELIINETVPNRFSPKSPDKAHLNLHINSLELGDSAVYFCASSPVSGANVLTFGAGSRLTVL.

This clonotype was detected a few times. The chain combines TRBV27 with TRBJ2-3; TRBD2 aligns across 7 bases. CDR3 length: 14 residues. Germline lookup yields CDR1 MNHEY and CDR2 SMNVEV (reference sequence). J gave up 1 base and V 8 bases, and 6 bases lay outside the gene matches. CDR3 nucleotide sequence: TGTGCCAGCTTCTCGGGGGGTGGCACAGATACGCAGTATTTT. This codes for CASFSGGGTDTQYF.

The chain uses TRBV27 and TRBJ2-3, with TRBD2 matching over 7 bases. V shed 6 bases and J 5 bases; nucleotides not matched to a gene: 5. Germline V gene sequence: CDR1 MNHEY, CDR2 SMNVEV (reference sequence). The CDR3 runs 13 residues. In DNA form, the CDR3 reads TGTGCCAGCAGAACACTAGCGAAAGATACGCAGTATTTT. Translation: CASRTLAKDTQYF.

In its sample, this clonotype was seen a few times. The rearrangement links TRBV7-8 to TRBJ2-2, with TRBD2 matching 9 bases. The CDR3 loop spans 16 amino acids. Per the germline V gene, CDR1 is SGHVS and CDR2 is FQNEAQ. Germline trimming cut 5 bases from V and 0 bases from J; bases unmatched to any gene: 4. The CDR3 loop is CASSRKRGANTGELFF. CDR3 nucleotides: TGTGCCAGCAGCAGAAAGCGGGGGGCGAACACCGGGGAGCTGTTTTTT.

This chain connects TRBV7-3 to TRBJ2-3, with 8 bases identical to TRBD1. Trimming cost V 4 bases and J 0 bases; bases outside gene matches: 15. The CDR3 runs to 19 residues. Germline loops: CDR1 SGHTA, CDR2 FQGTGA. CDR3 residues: CASSSSGGWDPKSTDTQYF. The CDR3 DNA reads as TGTGCCAGCAGCTCCTCAGGGGGCTGGGATCCGAAGAGCACAGATACGCAGTATTTT.

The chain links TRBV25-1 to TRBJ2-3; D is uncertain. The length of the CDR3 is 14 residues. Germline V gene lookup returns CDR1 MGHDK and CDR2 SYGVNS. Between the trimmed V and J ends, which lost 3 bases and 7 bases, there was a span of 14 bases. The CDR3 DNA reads TGTGCCAGCAGTGACACCCTGGCCCGCCATACGCAGTATTTT. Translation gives CASSDTLARHTQYF.

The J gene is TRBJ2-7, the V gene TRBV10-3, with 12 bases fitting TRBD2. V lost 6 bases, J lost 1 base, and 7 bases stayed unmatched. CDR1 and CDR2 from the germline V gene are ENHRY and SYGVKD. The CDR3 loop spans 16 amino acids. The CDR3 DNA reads TGTGCCATCAGCGGACCGACTAGCGGGGGTTCCTACGAGCAGTACTTC. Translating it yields CAISGPTSGGSYEQYF.

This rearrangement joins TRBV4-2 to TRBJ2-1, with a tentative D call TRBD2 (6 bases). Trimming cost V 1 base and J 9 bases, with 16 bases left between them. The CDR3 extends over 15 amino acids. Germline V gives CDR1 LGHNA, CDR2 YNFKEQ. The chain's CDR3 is CASSQVPAEGSEQFF. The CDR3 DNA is TGTGCCAGCAGCCAAGTTCCGGCGGAGGGCAGTGAGCAGTTCTTC.

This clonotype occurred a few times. CDR3 protein: CASSLALGAYGNTIYF. CDR3 nucleotide sequence: TGTGCCAGCAGCTTAGCGTTGGGGGCGTATGGAAACACCATATATTTT. The rearrangement links TRBV7-8 to TRBJ1-3; the D gene is possibly TRBD1 (6 bases). The germline gives CDR1 SGHVS, CDR2 FQNEAQ. V was trimmed by 0 bases and J by 3 bases, leaving 12 bases between them. CDR3 length: 16 amino acids.

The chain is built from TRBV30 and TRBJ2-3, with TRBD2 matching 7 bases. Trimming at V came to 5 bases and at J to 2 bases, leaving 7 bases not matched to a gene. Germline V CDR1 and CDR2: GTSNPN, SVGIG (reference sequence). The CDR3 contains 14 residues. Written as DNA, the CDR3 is TGTGCCTGGGGGACCGGGAGGACCACAGATACGCAGTATTTT. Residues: CAWGTGRTTDTQYF.

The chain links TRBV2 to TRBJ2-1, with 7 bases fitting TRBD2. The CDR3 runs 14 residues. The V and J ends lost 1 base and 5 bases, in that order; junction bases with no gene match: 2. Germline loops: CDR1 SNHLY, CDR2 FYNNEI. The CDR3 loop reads CASSEGTRNNEQFF. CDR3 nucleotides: TGTGCCAGCAGTGAAGGGACTAGGAACAATGAGCAGTTCTTC.

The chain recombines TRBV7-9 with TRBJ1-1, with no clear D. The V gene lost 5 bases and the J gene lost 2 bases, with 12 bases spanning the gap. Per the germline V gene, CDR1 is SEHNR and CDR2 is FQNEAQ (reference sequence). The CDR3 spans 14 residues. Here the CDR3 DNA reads TGTGCCAGCAGCCCAAACTCTTTAAACACTGAAGCTTTCTTT. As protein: CASSPNSLNTEAFF.

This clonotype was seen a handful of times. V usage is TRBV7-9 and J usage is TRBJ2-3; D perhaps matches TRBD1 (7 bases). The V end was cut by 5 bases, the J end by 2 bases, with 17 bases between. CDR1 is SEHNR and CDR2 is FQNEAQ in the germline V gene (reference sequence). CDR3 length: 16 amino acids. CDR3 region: CASSPGTQGDTDTQYF. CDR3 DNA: TGTGCCAGCAGCCCCGGGACTCAGGGGGACACAGATACGCAGTATTTT. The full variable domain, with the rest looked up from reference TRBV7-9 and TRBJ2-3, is DTGVSQNPRHKITKRGQNVTFRCDPISEHNRLYWYRQTLGQGPEFLTYFQNEAQLEKSRLLSDRFSAERPKGSFSTLEIQRTEQGDSAMYLCASSPGTQGDTDTQYFGPGTRLTVL.

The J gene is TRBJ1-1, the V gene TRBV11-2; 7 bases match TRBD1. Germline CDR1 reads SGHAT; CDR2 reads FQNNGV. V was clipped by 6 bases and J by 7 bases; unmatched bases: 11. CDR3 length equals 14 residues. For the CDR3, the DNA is TGTGCCAGCAGGCAACGACAGGGAGCTCTTGAAGCTTTCTTT. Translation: CASRQRQGALEAFF.

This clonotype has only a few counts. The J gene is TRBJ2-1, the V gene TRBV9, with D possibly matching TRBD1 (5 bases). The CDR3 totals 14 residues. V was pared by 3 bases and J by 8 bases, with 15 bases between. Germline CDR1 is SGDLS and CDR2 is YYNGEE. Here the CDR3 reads CASSARPTDHEQFF. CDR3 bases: TGTGCCAGCAGCGCCAGACCGACAGACCATGAGCAGTTCTTC.